This entry concerns a single TCR beta chain. This could be a read error, since a much larger clone is one nucleotide away. This sample was taken from a study of read filtering for tumor transcriptome and immune sequencing. From roughly 400 ng of RNA, a library with molecular barcoded alpha/delta and beta/gamma adaptors was made. TCRdb reanalysed the reads using MiXCR and keeps one entry per CDR3 protein. The sample holds roughly 68,000 distinct CDR3 sequences, approximately 14% seen once. The V end lost 2 bases, the J end lost 7 bases, and 9 bases lay between the germline ends. The CDR3 totals 14 residues. CDR1 is KGHSH and CDR2 is LQKENI in the germline V gene.

The sample was a population of CD138-negative cells sorted from bone marrow. The V call is TRBV18, the J call TRBJ1-6; D might be TRBD1 (5 bases). This TCR derives from a donor at least 40 years old with multiple myeloma. The CDR3 here is CASSPSRDNSPLHF. CDR3 nucleotides: TGTGCCAGCTCACCATCCCGGGACAATTCACCCCTCCACTTT. Looking up the rest from reference TRBV18 and TRBJ1-6 gives the full variable domain: NAGVMQNPRHLVRRRGQEARLRCSPMKGHSHVYWYRQLPEEGLKFMVYLQKENIIDESGMPKERFSAEFPKEGPSILRIQQVVRGDSAAYFCASSPSRDNSPLHFGNGTRLTVT.